One and the same sample provided the 5 T cell receptor beta chains below, sequenced in a study of blood T cells in healthy people across ages (dated by TCRdb to between 2015 and 2016). The receptor library was made with 5' RACE. The instrument given in TCRdb is Illumina HiSeq 2500. A second 7 to 11 cycle PCR used a sample-barcoded 5' primer and a J-beta primer mix. The raw public reads went through TCRdb reprocessing: fastp at Q25, MiXCR clone calling, in-frame beta chains kept. Each CDR3 protein appears once, grouped with its most common genes and DNA. This sample holds about 1.4 million distinct CDR3 sequences; around 55% were observed only once. Together, the top ten hold more than 6% of the sample. The sequencing input was blood. All receptors come from a man aged 18 to 35 in good health.

This clonotype was detected once. V gene TRBV7-2 combines with J gene TRBJ1-3; D is undetermined. V was pared by 5 bases and J by 2 bases, with 13 bases between. CDR1 and CDR2 from the germline V gene are SGHTA and FQGNSA. This CDR3 contains 15 residues. DNA for the CDR3: TGTGCCAGCAGCCCCCGGACGGGGACTGGAAACACCATATATTTT. Its translation is CASSPRTGTGNTIYF.

The genes are TRBV11-2 and TRBJ2-1, with 11 bases identical to TRBD2. The CDR3 has 15 amino acids. CDR1 and CDR2 (germline): SGHAT, FQNNGV. The junction had 2 bases not matched to a gene; V was cut back by 3 bases and J by 4 bases. The CDR3 nucleotides are TGTGCCAGCAGCTTTACTAGCGGGAGATACAATGAGCAGTTCTTC. It translates to CASSFTSGRYNEQFF. The complete variable domain, with remaining parts taken from reference TRBV11-2 and TRBJ2-1, reads EAGVAQSPRYKIIEKRQSVAFWCNPISGHATLYWYQQILGQGPKLLIQFQNNGVVDDSQLPKDRFSAERLKGVDSTLKIQPAKLEDSAVYLCASSFTSGRYNEQFFGPGTRLTVL.

V gene TRBV9 combines with J gene TRBJ2-3; D remains unclear. The V and J ends lost 0 bases and 3 bases respectively, with 14 bases between them. In germline, CDR1 is SGDLS, CDR2 YYNGEE. The CDR3 length is 16 residues. CDR3 region: CASSVALGIGTDTQYF. In DNA form, the CDR3 reads TGTGCCAGCAGCGTAGCCCTAGGGATAGGAACAGATACGCAGTATTTT.

The chain joins TRBV2 to TRBJ2-4; D ambiguous. The closer fit of TRBJ2-7 to the DNA end suggests the J call may be wrong. Germline V gives CDR1 SNHLY, CDR2 FYNNEI. CDR3 length: 14 residues. For the CDR3, the DNA is TGTGCCAGCAGTGTGGATCACAGAGCCTACGAGCAGTACTTC. It yields the protein CASSVDHRAYEQYF.

The chain uses TRBV6-1 and TRBJ2-7, with 8 nucleotides matching TRBD2. V gave up 11 bases and J gave up 1 base; unmatched junction bases: 10. The length of the CDR3 is 14 residues. Per germline, CDR1 MNHNS and CDR2 SASEGT. CDR3 sequence reads: CACGAGANSYEQYF. In nucleotides, the CDR3 is TGTGCCTGCGGAGCGGGGGCTAATTCCTACGAGCAGTACTTC.